Listed here are 19 T cell receptor beta chains from one sample, sequenced in a study of response to subunit inactivated influenza vaccine (dated by TCRdb to 2017 to 2018). Library prep was done by RT-PCR. The listed sequencing device is Illumina HiSeq 2500. Using fastp at Q25 and MiXCR, TCRdb reprocessed the public reads and kept productive beta chains. Duplicate CDR3 protein sequences are folded into a single record with the most common DNA and genes. The sample has about 300,000 distinct CDR3 sequences on record, 21% of them singletons. The ten largest clones add up to 10% of the sample. Sequencing used PBMCs from blood, obtained 21 months after vaccination. These receptors were collected from a man between 45 and 75 years old who received an inactivated influenza vaccine. Donor details come from another sample of the same person, matched by shared clones.

This clonotype was detected ten times or more. The CDR3 DNA is TGTGCCAGCAGCTCCCTTCGGCGCGCGAAGACCTATGGCTACACCTTC. Translation gives CASSSLRRAKTYGYTF. V is TRBV11-2 and J is TRBJ1-2, with D hard to call. Germline V gene sequence: CDR1 SGHAT, CDR2 FQNNGV. Deletions cut 4 bases from V and 4 bases from J, with 19 bases between. The CDR3 is made up of 16 amino acids.

This clonotype has a handful of counts. The chain is built from TRBV30 and TRBJ2-3; weak D call: TRBD1 (10 bases). V was shortened by 2 bases and J by 8 bases, with 35 bases between the two germline ends. Germline V gene sequence: CDR1 GTSNPN, CDR2 SVGIG (reference sequence). The CDR3 spans 20 residues. This chain's CDR3 is CAWSLTGGSPSGEWRSTQYF. In DNA, the CDR3 is TGTGCCTGGAGTCTGACAGGGGGCTCGCCTAGCGGGGAATGGCGAAGTACGCAGTATTTT. Full variable domain (missing parts from reference TRBV30 and TRBJ2-3): SQTIHQWPATLVQPVGSPLSLECTVEGTSNPNLYWYRQAAGRGLQLLFYSVGIGQISSEVPQNLSASRPQDRQFILSSKKLLLSDSGFYLCAWSLTGGSPSGEWRSTQYFGPGTRLTVL.

In its sample, this clonotype was seen once. The chain carries TRBV28 and TRBJ2-7; TRBD1 is a possible D gene (6 bases). The germline gives CDR1 MDHEN, CDR2 SYDVKM. V was clipped by 5 bases and J by 4 bases, with 12 bases between them. The CDR3 has 13 amino acids. The CDR3 is CASSDGTSYEQYF. In nucleotides, the CDR3 is TGTGCCAGCAGTGACGGGACATCTTACGAGCAGTACTTC.

The chain uses TRBV5-1 and TRBJ1-2; unclear D gene. CDR1 and CDR2 (germline): SGHRS, YFSETQ. The V and J ends lost 0 bases and 5 bases respectively, with 8 bases between them. The CDR3 has 13 amino acids. CDR3 DNA sequence: TGCGCCAGCAGCTTGGGGCCCCAATATGGCTACACCTTC. Its protein is CASSLGPQYGYTF.

The chain employs TRBV20-1 and TRBJ2-3, with D unresolved. The CDR3 sequence is 14 residues long. Germline V gene sequence: CDR1 DFQATT, CDR2 SNEGSKA (reference sequence). Trimming removed 0 bases from V and 2 bases from J, with 9 bases in between. The CDR3 loop is CSARDPKSTDTQYF. The CDR3 nucleotides are TGCAGTGCTAGAGACCCCAAATCCACAGATACGCAGTATTTT.

The chain couples TRBV5-1 to TRBJ2-7, with D uncertain. Germline V gives CDR1 SGHRS, CDR2 YFSETQ. V dropped 5 bases and J dropped 2 bases, with 14 bases sitting between them. This CDR3 contains 14 residues. The DNA for the CDR3 is TGCGCCAGCAGTCCGACGCCAGGTACCTACGAGCAGTACTTC. This gives the protein CASSPTPGTYEQYF.

Details on this clonotype: The junction does not match germline at one end; this may be a read error. The chain recombines TRBV28 with TRBJ1-2; 7 bases align to TRBD1. The CDR3 is 14 amino acids. Germline CDR1 reads MDHEN; CDR2 reads SYDVKM. The CDR3 nucleotides read TGTGCCAGCAGTAACCCCCGGCAGGGGGAAACTTCGGGATTC. This gives the protein CASSNPRQGETSGF.

This clonotype was observed a few times. V usage is TRBV4-2 and J usage is TRBJ1-1; D perhaps matches TRBD1 (5 bases). The CDR3 sequence is 15 residues long. The germline V gene encodes CDR1 LGHNA and CDR2 YNFKEQ. V shed 2 bases and J shed 1 base, with 11 bases lying between them. CDR3 sequence (DNA): TGTGCCAGCAGCCAAAGGGACGTCTCGAACACTGAAGCTTTCTTT. Translating gives CASSQRDVSNTEAFF.

This clonotype was counted between two and nine times. Here the CDR3 reads CAISESDQPQHF. The CDR3 DNA follows: TGTGCCATCAGTGAGTCGGATCAGCCCCAGCATTTT. V usage is TRBV10-3 and J usage is TRBJ1-5; D is ambiguous. This CDR3 has 12 residues. The germline V gene encodes CDR1 ENHRY and CDR2 SYGVKD. V lost 0 bases and J lost 5, with 2 bases in between.

The J gene is TRBJ2-5, the V gene TRBV6-1; 8 bases map to TRBD1. In germline, CDR1 is MNHNS, CDR2 SASEGT. V lost 7 bases to trimming and J lost 2 bases; unmatched junction nucleotides: 6. This CDR3 region has 14 residues. The CDR3 here is CASILDREQETQYF. The DNA for the CDR3 is TGTGCCAGCATATTGGACAGGGAGCAAGAGACCCAGTACTTC.

This clonotype was observed a few times. This chain uses TRBV11-2 with TRBJ1-5, with TRBD1 matching 7 bases. Per the germline V gene, CDR1 is SGHAT and CDR2 is FQNNGV. Trimming took 1 base from V and 11 from J; bases not matched to a gene: 20. This CDR3 has 18 amino acids. In DNA, the CDR3 is TGTGCCAGCAGCTTAGGAGTTAGGGACAGTATTCTTGATAATACCCAGCATTTT. This encodes CASSLGVRDSILDNTQHF.

This clonotype appeared many times. The chain links TRBV12-3 or TRBV12-4 to TRBJ1-1; D remains unclear. Trimming pared 5 bases from V and 0 bases from J, leaving 13 bases between. CDR3 length equals 15 residues. CDR3: CASSPMALMNTEAFF. Here the CDR3 DNA reads TGTGCCAGCAGTCCCATGGCCCTCATGAACACTGAAGCTTTCTTT.

J is TRBJ1-5 and V is TRBV5-1; D is ambiguous. The germline gives CDR1 SGHRS, CDR2 YFSETQ. The ends were cut back, 1 base at V and 7 bases at J, with 12 bases in the middle. This CDR3 region has 14 residues. The CDR3 here is CASSLIGLGQPQHF. Here the CDR3 DNA reads TGCGCCAGCAGCTTGATCGGGTTAGGACAGCCCCAGCATTTT.

This clonotype was seen a few times. This rearrangement joins TRBV20-1 to TRBJ2-5; 8 bases are a match to TRBD2. The V gene's germline CDR1 is DFQATT and CDR2 SNEGSKA (reference sequence). The V gene end was trimmed by 6 bases and the J gene end by 1 base; junction bases not matched to a gene: 10. The CDR3 is 15 residues long. In DNA form, the CDR3 reads TGCAGTGCCACGGACGAGCGGGAGTCCCAAGAGACCCAGTACTTC. As protein: CSATDERESQETQYF.

This clonotype was found a few times. This may be a read error, as it is one base from a much larger clone. V is TRBV12-3 or TRBV12-4 and J is TRBJ1-2; unclear D gene. There are 13 residues in the CDR3. The CDR3 DNA reads as TGTGGCAGCAGTTTAACCAGGTTCTATGGCTACACCTTC. Translating gives CGSSLTRFYGYTF.

The table lists this clonotype with a few counts. CDR3 loop: CSVHGGTAFYGYTF. The CDR3 DNA reads as TGCAGCGTACACGGGGGGACGGCTTTCTATGGCTACACCTTC. This chain links TRBV29-1 with TRBJ1-2; D perhaps matches TRBD1 (5 bases). Deletions cut 6 bases from V and 4 bases from J, with 18 bases between. Germline V gene data show CDR1 as SQVTM and CDR2 as ANQGSEA. There are 14 residues in the CDR3.

This clonotype was seen more than once but under ten times. The chain couples TRBV29-1 to TRBJ2-1; TRBD2 aligns across 10 bases. With 6 bases clipped from V and 2 bases from J, the junction kept 13 bases outside the gene matches. Germline V lookup: CDR1 SQVTM, CDR2 ANQGSEA. The CDR3 spans 17 residues. In DNA, the CDR3 is TGCAGCGTGCCCGGGCTAGCGGGAGACGGGGCCTACAATGAGCAGTTCTTC. Encoded protein: CSVPGLAGDGAYNEQFF.

J is TRBJ2-7 and V is TRBV20-1; tentatively, D is TRBD1 (6 bases). The CDR3 has 15 residues. The V and J ends lost 5 bases and 1 base respectively, with 18 bases between them. CDR1 is DFQATT and CDR2 is SNEGSKA in the germline V gene (reference sequence). The CDR3 DNA reads as TGCAGTGCTCCCTCAAGGGGGAGAGGATCCTACGAGCAGTACTTC. Its protein is CSAPSRGRGSYEQYF.

In its sample, this clonotype was seen a few times. The chain couples TRBV28 to TRBJ2-1; D might be TRBD1 (6 bases). The CDR3 extends over 14 amino acids. The V end lost 2 bases, the J end lost 5 bases, and 10 bases lay between the germline ends. Germline CDR1 is MDHEN and CDR2 is SYDVKM. The CDR3 reads CASSLRTDHNEQFF. In DNA form, the CDR3 reads TGTGCCAGCAGTTTACGGACAGATCACAATGAGCAGTTCTTC.